Listed below are T cell receptor beta chains from one sample, sequenced in a study of T cells after yellow fever vaccination. TCRdb re-called the 5' RACE reads with MiXCR, one entry per CDR3 protein. This sample has approximately 22,000 distinct CDR3 sequences, with around 5% found just once. The sample consisted of PBMCs, either bulk or a sorted T-cell subset (CD4+, CD8+, memory, or dextramer-sorted; not recorded which), taken around 45 days after the first yellow fever vaccination. All receptors derive from a man younger than 30 who received the YFV17D yellow fever vaccine. CDR3s include the opening cysteine and the closing phenylalanine or tryptophan. The D gene is left open where the match is weak. Size tells how often a clone was seen (once, few, many) or the class of an expanded clone, and some rows leave it out.

>.|TRBJ2-5|many|TRBV12-3/TRBV12-4
TGTGCCAGCAGCTCACAGGTTAGGGAGACCCAGTACTTC
CASSSQVRETQYF
>.|TRBJ1-3|many|TRBV7-9
TGTGCCAGCAGCTTAGGGGAGACAGGCTCTGGAAACACCATATATTTT
CASSLGETGSGNTIYF
>.|TRBJ2-7|many|TRBV30
TGTGCCTGGAGTGTAGGGGCGACGGCCCTGGCCGAGCAGTACTTC
CAWSVGATALAEQYF
>.|TRBJ1-1|many|TRBV5-1
TGCGCCAGCAGCTTCCTAGGGGATGGAGCTGAAGCTTTCTTT
CASSFLGDGAEAFF
>TRBD1|TRBJ1-4|many|TRBV7-6
TGTGCCAGCAGCAAGGGGGCCCCTAATGAAAAACTGTTTTTT
CASSKGAPNEKLFF
>.|TRBJ2-3|many|TRBV20-1
TGCAGTGCAGGGACTTTCACGGGCACAGATACGCAGTATTTT
CSAGTFTGTDTQYF
>.|TRBJ2-7|many|TRBV10-1
TGCGCCAGCAGCCCCGGCAGCGCTGCCTCCTACGAGCAGTACTTC
CASSPGSAASYEQYF
>.|TRBJ2-7|.|TRBV19
TGTGCCAGTAGTGAGACAGGGGAGGGGCGATACGAGCAGTACTTC
CASSETGEGRYEQYF
>.|TRBJ2-5|many|TRBV7-2
TGTGCCAGCAGCTTAGAGGTGGGGACCCAGTACTTC
CASSLEVGTQYF
>.|TRBJ1-4|many|TRBV7-2
TGTGCCAGCAGCCCGGTCCATGGGGAAAAACTGTTTTTT
CASSPVHGEKLFF
>TRBD2|TRBJ2-5|.|TRBV20-1
TGCAGTGCCAAGTGGACTAGCTGTGAGACCCAGTACTTC
CSAKWTSCETQYF
>TRBD2|TRBJ2-3|many|TRBV30
TGTGCCTGGAGTGTACGCCCAGCGGGGGAGTTAGATACGCAGTATTTT
CAWSVRPAGELDTQYF
>.|TRBJ2-7|many|TRBV9
TGTGCCAGCAGCGTATCCCCCAGGGCCACCGAGCAGTACTTC
CASSVSPRATEQYF
>.|TRBJ2-1|many|TRBV5-1
TGCGCCAGCACCCCGGGGACGGGCAATGAGCAGTTCTTC
CASTPGTGNEQFF
>.|TRBJ1-1|many|TRBV7-2
TGTGCCAGCAGCTTAGGGGCGCATGGCACTGAAGCTTTCTTT
CASSLGAHGTEAFF
>.|TRBJ1-6|many|TRBV4-3
TGCGCCAGCAGCCAAGGAAACGGCGCGATTAATTCACCCCTCCACTTT
CASSQGNGAINSPLHF
>.|TRBJ2-4|many|TRBV18
TGTGCCAGCTCCGGTCCGGGGTCCCGTCACAAAATTCAGTACTTC
CASSGPGSRHKIQYF
>.|TRBJ1-1|many|TRBV18
TGTGCCAGCTCGCTCCCGTTCATGAACACTGAAGCTTTCTTT
CASSLPFMNTEAFF
>.|TRBJ2-3|many|TRBV27
TGTGCCAGCAGCCGGGACCGACTTTGGGGTACGCAGTATTTT
CASSRDRLWGTQYF
>.|TRBJ1-4|many|TRBV4-3
TGCGCCAGCAGCCAAGGCCACTCTCAGGGTCATTACGAAAAACTGTTTTTT
CASSQGHSQGHYEKLFF
>TRBD2|TRBJ2-1|few|TRBV29-1
TGCAGCGGGGGGGTAGCGGGCAGTGAGCAGTTCTTC
CSGGVAGSEQFF
>.|TRBJ2-4|many|TRBV7-2
TGTGCCAGCAGCCCCCGGGGCCCGAAAAACATTCAGTACTTC
CASSPRGPKNIQYF
>TRBD1|TRBJ2-3|many|TRBV24-1
TGTGCCATCGGGGCACAGGGGACAGATACGCAGTATTTT
CAIGAQGTDTQYF
>.|TRBJ2-5|.|TRBV5-4
TGTGCCAGCAGCTTGGGGGCAGAAGAGACCCAGTACTTC
CASSLGAEETQYF
>TRBD1|TRBJ2-4|many|TRBV12-3/TRBV12-4
TGTGCCAGCAGTTCCCCAGCGGCAGGGGGCTTTATTCAGTACTTC
CASSSPAAGGFIQYF
>.|TRBJ1-2|many|TRBV7-9
TGTGCCAGCAGCTTAAGAGGTCTTAACTATGGCTACACCTTC
CASSLRGLNYGYTF
>TRBD1|TRBJ2-5|many|TRBV20-1
TGCAGTGCCGACAGGGGGCGCGTGTCAGAGACCCAGTACTTC
CSADRGRVSETQYF
>TRBD1|TRBJ2-5|many|TRBV5-1
TGCGCCAGCAGCTCCGGGACAGGCGCAAAAGAGACCCAGTACTTC
CASSSGTGAKETQYF
>.|TRBJ2-5|medium-sized|TRBV7-6
TGTGCCAGCAGCTTAGGAGGAAAGACCCAGTACTTC
CASSLGGKTQYF
>.|TRBJ2-5|many|TRBV6-6
TGTGCCAGCAGTTACTGGGTACAAGAGACCCAGTACTTC
CASSYWVQETQYF
>.|TRBJ1-2|many|TRBV4-3
TGCGCCAGCAGTCGGGGAAGGGACGGCTACACCTTC
CASSRGRDGYTF
>TRBD2|TRBJ2-3|many|TRBV29-1
TGCAGCGTTGAAGGGACTAGCAAATATACGCAGTATTTT
CSVEGTSKYTQYF
>TRBD2|TRBJ2-3|many|TRBV6-2/TRBV6-3
TGTGCCAGCAGATTAGCGGGGGGGCAAGATACGCAGTATTTT
CASRLAGGQDTQYF
>TRBD2|TRBJ2-1|many|TRBV4-1
TGCGCCAGCAGCCCCCGCGGGACTAGCGGGGCTGAGCAGTTCTTC
CASSPRGTSGAEQFF
>TRBD1|TRBJ2-7|many|TRBV4-3
TGCGCCAGCAGCCAGGGCCGGGACAGACCCTACGAGCAGTACTTC
CASSQGRDRPYEQYF
>.|TRBJ1-5|many|TRBV7-9
TGTGCCAGCAGCCTTAGCAATCAGCCCCAGCATTTT
CASSLSNQPQHF
>TRBD1|TRBJ2-1|many|TRBV12-3/TRBV12-4
TGTGCCAGCAGTTGGGTCAGGGGGCCCAATGAGCAGTTCTTC
CASSWVRGPNEQFF
>.|TRBJ2-6|many|TRBV2
TGTGCCAGCAGTGGTGCACAAGGCTCTGGGGCCAACGTCCTGACTTTC
CASSGAQGSGANVLTF
>.|TRBJ2-7|many|TRBV12-3/TRBV12-4
TGTGCCAGCAGCAGGGAGCGGAACTCCTACGAGCAGTACTTC
CASSRERNSYEQYF
>.|TRBJ2-3|many|TRBV27
TGTGCCAGCAGCCTCCAGTTGGGTTTCACAGATACGCAGTATTTT
CASSLQLGFTDTQYF
>.|TRBJ2-2|many|TRBV12-3/TRBV12-4
TGTGCCAGCAGTCTATGGGGGGACCTGAACACCGGGGAGCTGTTTTTT
CASSLWGDLNTGELFF
>.|TRBJ1-4|many|TRBV4-2
TGTGCCAGCAGCCAAGCTGGAGTTAATGAAAAACTGTTTTTT
CASSQAGVNEKLFF
>.|TRBJ1-2|many|TRBV5-1
TGCGCCAGCAGCTACGGAGGGAACTATGGCTACACCTTC
CASSYGGNYGYTF
>TRBD1|TRBJ1-1|many|TRBV6-5
TGTGCCAGCAGTTACCGGACAGGGGGCGGCACTGAAGCTTTCTTT
CASSYRTGGGTEAFF
>.|TRBJ1-5|many|TRBV7-9
TGTGCCAGCAGCTTGATGGGGAGCAATCAGCCCCAGCATTTT
CASSLMGSNQPQHF